These T cell receptor beta chains were read from a single sample in a study of cytomegalovirus exposure and HLA in healthy donors. This table comes from immunoSEQ multiplex PCR, and its TCRdb copy is limited to in-frame clones, with some not included. The sample comprises about 97,000 clones, approximately 71% of which are singletons, and 8.5% to 10% rests with the top ten. The sequencing sample was made of PBMCs. Receptors originate from a male donor in good health and CMV-seropositive. CDR3s leave out the opening cysteine and the closing phenylalanine or tryptophan. The size field is filled for only some rows; it gives once, few, many or a size class.

len	v_gene	abundance	CDR3aa
12	TRBV2	NA	ASNRNRADSPLH
11	TRBV10-3	NA	AISRRAGETQY
12	TRBV6-5	NA	ASSPLTGRETQY
13	TRBV5-4	NA	ASSLQGAGANVLT
11	TRBV27	few	ASSLKLHNEQF
9	TRBV28	once	ASSFLNEQF
14	TRBV18	NA	ASSRSAGGLTDTQY
13	TRBV5-4	NA	ASSFRLAEYNEQF
12	TRBV9	NA	ASSAGLATNEQF
15	TRBV4-3	NA	ASSQESRGTGRYEQY
13	TRBV6-1	NA	ASSEGAGLYNEQF
13	TRBV6-5	NA	ASSRLAGEGDTQY
11	TRBV4-3	NA	ASSQGARDEQY
11	TRBV29-1	NA	SVTTSGSETQY
13	TRBV5-6	NA	ASSLLDRLTETQY
13	TRBV4-3	few	ASSQVKGQRYGYT
15	TRBV6-4	once	ASSDAIQPEGNQPQH
12	TRBV5-1	NA	ASSLGQANPAQF
13	TRBV19	NA	ASNPTSGSPGELF
12	TRBV4-1	few	ASSQPASNQPQH
13	TRBV2	NA	ASSSTVNSNQPQH
12	TRBV29-1	NA	SVARTGGTGELF
14	TRBV12-5	few	ASGFITTTTGGELF
14	TRBV7-9	NA	ASKNTGSLMNTEAF
13	TRBV19	NA	ASSLSGRRAGELF
12	TRBV19	NA	ASSIGHGADTQY
14	TRBV5-4	NA	ASRLRGSSYNSPLH
13	TRBV5-1	NA	ASSLGTGGTDTQY
13	TRBV7-9	NA	ASSLGTSGSNEQF
9	TRBV19	few	ASNLPPEQY
11	TRBV6-1	few	ASRTSGKNIQY
13	TRBV30	NA	AWSVGGDRTDTQY
13	TRBV7-2	NA	ASSRKVQEDYEQY
12	TRBV30	NA	AWRGEWGGTEAF
13	TRBV6-4	NA	ASSTLGVKADTQY
13	TRBV28	once	ASSLRDRATGELF
14	TRBV9	few	ASSVGSGYGQETQY